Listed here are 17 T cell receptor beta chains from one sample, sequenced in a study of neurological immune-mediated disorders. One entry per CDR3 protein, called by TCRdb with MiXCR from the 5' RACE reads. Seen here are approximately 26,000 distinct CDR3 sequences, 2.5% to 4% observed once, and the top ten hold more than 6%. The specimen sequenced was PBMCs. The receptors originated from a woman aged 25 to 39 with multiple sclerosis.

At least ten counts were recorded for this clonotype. The CDR3: CASSLDIYRAARMDYEQYF. Written as DNA, the CDR3 is TGCGCCAGCAGCTTGGATATATACCGGGCGGCCCGTATGGACTACGAGCAGTACTTC. This chain connects TRBV5-1 to TRBJ2-7; D uncertain. CDR3 length: 19 residues. Trimming removed 0 bases from V and 3 bases from J, with 25 bases in between. CDR1 and CDR2 from the germline V gene are SGHRS and YFSETQ.

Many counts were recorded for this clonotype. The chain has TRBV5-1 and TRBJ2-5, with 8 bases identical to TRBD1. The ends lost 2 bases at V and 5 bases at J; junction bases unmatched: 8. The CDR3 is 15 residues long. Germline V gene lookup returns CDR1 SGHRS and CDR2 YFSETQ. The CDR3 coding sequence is TGCGCCAGCAGCTTTTACGCAGGGGGCGAGGAGACCCAGTACTTC. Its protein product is CASSFYAGGEETQYF.

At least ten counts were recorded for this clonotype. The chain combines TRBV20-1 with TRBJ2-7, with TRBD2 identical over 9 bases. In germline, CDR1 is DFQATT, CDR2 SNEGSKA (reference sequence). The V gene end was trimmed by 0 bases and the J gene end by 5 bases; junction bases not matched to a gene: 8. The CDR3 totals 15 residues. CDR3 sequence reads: CSARDLLAGFNEQYF. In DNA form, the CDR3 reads TGCAGTGCTAGAGATCTCCTAGCGGGGTTCAACGAGCAGTACTTC.

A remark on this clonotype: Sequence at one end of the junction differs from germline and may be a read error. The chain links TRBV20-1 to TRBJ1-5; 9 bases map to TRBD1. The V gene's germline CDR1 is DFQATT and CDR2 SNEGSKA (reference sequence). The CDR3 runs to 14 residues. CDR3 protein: CSSSLGQGDQPQNF. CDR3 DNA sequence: TGCAGTAGCTCCCTGGGACAGGGTGATCAGCCCCAGAATTTT.

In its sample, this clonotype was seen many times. The CDR3 is CASSQDLRGNNEQFF. CDR3 in DNA: TGTGCCAGCAGCCAAGATTTACGGGGGAACAATGAGCAGTTCTTC. The V call is TRBV4-2, the J call TRBJ2-1; TRBD2 is a possible D gene (6 bases). The germline gives CDR1 LGHNA, CDR2 YNFKEQ. There are 15 residues in the CDR3. The V and J ends lost 0 bases and 5 bases respectively, with 11 bases between them.

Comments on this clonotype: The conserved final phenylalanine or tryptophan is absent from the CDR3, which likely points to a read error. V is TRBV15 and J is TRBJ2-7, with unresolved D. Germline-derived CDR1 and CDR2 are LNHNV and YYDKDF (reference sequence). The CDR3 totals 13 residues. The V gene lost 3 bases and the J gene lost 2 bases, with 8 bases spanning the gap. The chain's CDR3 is CATSRDHTYEQYN. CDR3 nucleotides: TGTGCCACCAGCAGGGACCACACCTACGAGCAGTACAAC.

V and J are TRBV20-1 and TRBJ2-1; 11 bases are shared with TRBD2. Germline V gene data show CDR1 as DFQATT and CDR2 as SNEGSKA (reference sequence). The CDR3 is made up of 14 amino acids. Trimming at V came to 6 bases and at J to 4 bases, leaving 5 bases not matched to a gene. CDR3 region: CSATTSGGYNEQFF. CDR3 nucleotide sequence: TGCAGTGCCACTACTAGCGGGGGTTACAATGAGCAGTTCTTC.

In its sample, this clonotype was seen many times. This CDR3 reads CASSSAWADTQYF. For the CDR3, the DNA is TGTGCCAGCAGCTCTGCATGGGCAGATACGCAGTATTTT. The rearrangement uses TRBV7-2 and TRBJ2-3; no clear D gene. This CDR3 is 13 amino acids long. Trimming took off 4 bases at V and 4 bases at J, with 9 bases between the two ends. The germline gives CDR1 SGHTA, CDR2 FQGNSA.

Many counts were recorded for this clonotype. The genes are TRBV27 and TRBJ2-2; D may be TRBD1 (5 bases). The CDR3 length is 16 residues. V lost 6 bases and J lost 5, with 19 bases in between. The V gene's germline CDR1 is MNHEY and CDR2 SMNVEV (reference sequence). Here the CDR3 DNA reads TGTGCCAGCAGCCGTCTTATTAAGGGGTATACCGGGGAGCTGTTTTTT. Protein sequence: CASSRLIKGYTGELFF.

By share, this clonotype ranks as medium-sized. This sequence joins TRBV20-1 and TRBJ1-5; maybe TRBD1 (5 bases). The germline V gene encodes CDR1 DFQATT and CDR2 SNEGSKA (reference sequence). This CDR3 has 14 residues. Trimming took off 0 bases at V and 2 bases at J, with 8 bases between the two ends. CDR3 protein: CSAREGTGNQPQHF. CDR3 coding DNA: TGCAGTGCTAGAGAAGGGACTGGCAATCAGCCCCAGCATTTT.

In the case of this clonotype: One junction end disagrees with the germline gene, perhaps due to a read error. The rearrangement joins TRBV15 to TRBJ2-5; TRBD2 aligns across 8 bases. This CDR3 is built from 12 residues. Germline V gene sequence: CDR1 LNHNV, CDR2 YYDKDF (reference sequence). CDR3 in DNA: TGTACCACCAGCGGGGGCAGTGCGACCCAGTACTTC. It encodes CTTSGGSATQYF.

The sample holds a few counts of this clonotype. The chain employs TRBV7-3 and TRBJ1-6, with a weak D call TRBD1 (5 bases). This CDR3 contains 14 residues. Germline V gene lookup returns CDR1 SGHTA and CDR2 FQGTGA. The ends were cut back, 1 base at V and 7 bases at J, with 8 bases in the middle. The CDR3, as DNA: TGTGCCAGCAGCTTAATGGGGACGAATTCACCCCTCCACTTT. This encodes CASSLMGTNSPLHF.

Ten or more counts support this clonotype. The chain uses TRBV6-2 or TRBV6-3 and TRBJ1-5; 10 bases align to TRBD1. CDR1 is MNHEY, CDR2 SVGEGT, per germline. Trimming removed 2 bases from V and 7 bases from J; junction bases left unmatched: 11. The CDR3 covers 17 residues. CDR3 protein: CASSYGGQGNLGQPQHF. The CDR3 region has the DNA TGTGCCAGCAGTTACGGGGGACAGGGGAACCTCGGGCAGCCCCAGCATTTT.

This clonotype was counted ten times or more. CDR3 in DNA: TGTGCCAGCAGCCAAGAAAGGGCAGGAGCGGGGGGGCGCGAGCAGTACTTC. Translating gives CASSQERAGAGGREQYF. The V and J genes are TRBV4-2 and TRBJ2-7; TRBD2 aligns across 10 bases. The CDR3 spans 17 residues. Germline-derived CDR1 and CDR2 are LGHNA and YNFKEQ. V lost 0 bases, J lost 6 bases, and 11 bases stayed unmatched.

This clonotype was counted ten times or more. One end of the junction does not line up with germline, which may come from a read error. CDR3: CASSSSDRVWSPLNF. The CDR3 nucleotides read TGTGCCAGCAGCTCCTCCGACAGGGTCTGGTCACCCCTCAACTTT. The chain uses TRBV7-2 and TRBJ1-6, with 7 bases aligning to TRBD1. Germline V gene sequence: CDR1 SGHTA, CDR2 FQGNSA. The CDR3 sequence is 15 residues long.

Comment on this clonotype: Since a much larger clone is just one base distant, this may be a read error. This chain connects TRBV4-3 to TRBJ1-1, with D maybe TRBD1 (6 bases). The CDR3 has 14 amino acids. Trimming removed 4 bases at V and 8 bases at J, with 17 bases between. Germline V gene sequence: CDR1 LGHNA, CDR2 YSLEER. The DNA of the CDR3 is TGCGCCAGCAGCCTACTCAGTAGAGGGACAGAAGCTTTCTTT. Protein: CASSLLSRGTEAFF.

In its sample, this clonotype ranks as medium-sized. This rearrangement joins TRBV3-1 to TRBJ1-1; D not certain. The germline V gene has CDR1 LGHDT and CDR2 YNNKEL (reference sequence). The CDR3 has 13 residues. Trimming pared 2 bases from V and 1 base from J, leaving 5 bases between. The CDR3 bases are TGTGCCAGCAGCCAATCGCAGAACACTGAAGCTTTCTTT. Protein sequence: CASSQSQNTEAFF. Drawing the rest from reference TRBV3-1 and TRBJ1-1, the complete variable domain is DTAVSQTPKYLVTQMGNDKSIKCEQNLGHDTMYWYKQDSKKFLKIMFSYNNKELIINETVPNRFSPKSPDKAHLNLHINSLELGDSAVYFCASSQSQNTEAFFGQGTRLTVV.